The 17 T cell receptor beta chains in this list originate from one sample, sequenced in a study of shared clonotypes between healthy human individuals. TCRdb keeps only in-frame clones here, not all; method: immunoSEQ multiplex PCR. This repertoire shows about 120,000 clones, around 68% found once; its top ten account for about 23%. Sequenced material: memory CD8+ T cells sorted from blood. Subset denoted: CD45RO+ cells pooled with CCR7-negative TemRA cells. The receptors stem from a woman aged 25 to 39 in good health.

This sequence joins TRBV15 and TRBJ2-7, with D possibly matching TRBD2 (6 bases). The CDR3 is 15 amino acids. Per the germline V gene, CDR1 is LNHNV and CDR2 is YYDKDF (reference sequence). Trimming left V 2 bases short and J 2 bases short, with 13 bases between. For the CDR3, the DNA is TGTGCCACCAGCAGATCGGGGGACGGAGCCTACGAGCAGTACTTC. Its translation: CATSRSGDGAYEQYF.

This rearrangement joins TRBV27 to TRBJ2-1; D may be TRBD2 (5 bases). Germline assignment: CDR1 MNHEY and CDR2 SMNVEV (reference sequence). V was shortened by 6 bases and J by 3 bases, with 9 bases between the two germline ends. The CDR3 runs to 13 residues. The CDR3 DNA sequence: TGTGCCAGCAGGGACTTCAACTACAATGAGCAGTTCTTC. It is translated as CASRDFNYNEQFF.

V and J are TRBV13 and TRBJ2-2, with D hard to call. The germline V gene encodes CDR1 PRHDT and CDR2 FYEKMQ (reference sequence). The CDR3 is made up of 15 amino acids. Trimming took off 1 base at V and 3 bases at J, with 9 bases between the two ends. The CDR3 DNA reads TGTGCCAGCAGCTTAGAAGGGTCGGACACCGGGGAGCTGTTTTTT. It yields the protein CASSLEGSDTGELFF.

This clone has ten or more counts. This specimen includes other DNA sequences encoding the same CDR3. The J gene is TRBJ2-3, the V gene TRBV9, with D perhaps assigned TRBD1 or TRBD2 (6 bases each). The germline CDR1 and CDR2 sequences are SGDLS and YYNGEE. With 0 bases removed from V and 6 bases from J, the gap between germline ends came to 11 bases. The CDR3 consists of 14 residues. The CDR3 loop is CASSVGGGSDTQYF. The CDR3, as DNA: TGTGCCAGCAGCGTAGGAGGGGGGTCGGATACGCAGTATTTT.

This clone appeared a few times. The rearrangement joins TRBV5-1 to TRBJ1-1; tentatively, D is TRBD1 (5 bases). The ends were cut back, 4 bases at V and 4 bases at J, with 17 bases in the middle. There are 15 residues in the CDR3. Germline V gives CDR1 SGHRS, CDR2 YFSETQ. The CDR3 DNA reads TGCGCCAGCAGCCGTTACCTCGAGAGGGGCACTGAAGCTTTCTTT. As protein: CASSRYLERGTEAFF. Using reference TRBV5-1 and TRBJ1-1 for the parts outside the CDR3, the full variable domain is KAGVTQTPRYLIKTRGQQVTLSCSPISGHRSVSWYQQTPGQGLQFLFEYFSETQRNKGNFPGRFSGRQFSNSRSEMNVSTLELGDSALYLCASSRYLERGTEAFFGQGTRLTVV.

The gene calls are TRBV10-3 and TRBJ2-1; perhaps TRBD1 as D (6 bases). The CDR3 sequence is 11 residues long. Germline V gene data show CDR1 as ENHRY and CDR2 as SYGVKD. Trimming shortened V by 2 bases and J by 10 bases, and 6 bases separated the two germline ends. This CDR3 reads CAISERGEQFF. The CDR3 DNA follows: TGTGCCATCAGTGAGAGGGGGGAGCAGTTCTTC.

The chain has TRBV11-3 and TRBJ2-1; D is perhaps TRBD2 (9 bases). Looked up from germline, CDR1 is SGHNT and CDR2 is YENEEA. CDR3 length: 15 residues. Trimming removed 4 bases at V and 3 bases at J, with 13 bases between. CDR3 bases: TGTGCCAGCAGCTCTAGCGGGACAGGCTACAATGAGCAGTTCTTC. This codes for CASSSSGTGYNEQFF.

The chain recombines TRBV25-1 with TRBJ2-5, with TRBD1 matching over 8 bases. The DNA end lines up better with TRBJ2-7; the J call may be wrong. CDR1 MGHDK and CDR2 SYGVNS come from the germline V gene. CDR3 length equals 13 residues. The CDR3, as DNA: TGTGCCAGCAGATCGACAGGGGATCACGAGCAGTACTTC. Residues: CASRSTGDHEQYF.

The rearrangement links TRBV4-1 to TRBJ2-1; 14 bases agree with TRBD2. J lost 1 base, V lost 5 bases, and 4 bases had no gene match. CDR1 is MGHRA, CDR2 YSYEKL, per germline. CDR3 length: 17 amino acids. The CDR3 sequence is CASSAGLAGVSYNEQFF. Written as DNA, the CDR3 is TGCGCCAGCAGCGCGGGACTAGCGGGAGTTTCCTACAATGAGCAGTTCTTC.

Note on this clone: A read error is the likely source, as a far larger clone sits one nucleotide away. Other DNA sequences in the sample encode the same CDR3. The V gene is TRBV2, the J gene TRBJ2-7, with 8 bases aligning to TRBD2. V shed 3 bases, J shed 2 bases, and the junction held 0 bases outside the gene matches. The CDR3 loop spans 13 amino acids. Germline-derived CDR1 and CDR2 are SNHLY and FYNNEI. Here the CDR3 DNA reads TGTGCCAGCAGTGAGGGACTAGCCTACGAGCAGTACTTC. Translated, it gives CASSEGLAYEQYF.

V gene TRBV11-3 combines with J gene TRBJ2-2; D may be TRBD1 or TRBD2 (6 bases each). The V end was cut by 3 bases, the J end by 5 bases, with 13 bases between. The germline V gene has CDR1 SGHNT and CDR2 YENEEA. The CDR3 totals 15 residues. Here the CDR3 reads CASSFSGQGTGELFF. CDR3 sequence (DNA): TGTGCCAGCAGCTTTAGCGGTCAGGGGACCGGGGAGCTGTTTTTT.

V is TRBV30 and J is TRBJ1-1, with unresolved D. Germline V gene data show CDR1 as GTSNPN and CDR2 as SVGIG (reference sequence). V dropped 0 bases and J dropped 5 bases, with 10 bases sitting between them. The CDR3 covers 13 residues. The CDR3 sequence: CAWSVLRETEAFF. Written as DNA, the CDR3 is TGTGCCTGGAGTGTACTAAGGGAGACTGAAGCTTTCTTT.

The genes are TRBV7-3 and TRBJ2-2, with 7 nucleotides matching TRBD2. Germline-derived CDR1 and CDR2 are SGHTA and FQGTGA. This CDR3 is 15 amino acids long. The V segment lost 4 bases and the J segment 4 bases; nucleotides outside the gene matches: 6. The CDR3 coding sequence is TGTGCCAGCAGCTCTGCGACTAGCCGCACCGGGGAGCTGTTTTTT. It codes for CASSSATSRTGELFF.

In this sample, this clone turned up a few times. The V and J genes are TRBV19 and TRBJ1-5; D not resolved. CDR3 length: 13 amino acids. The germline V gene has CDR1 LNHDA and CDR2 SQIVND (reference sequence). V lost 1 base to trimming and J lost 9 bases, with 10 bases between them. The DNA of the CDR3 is TGTGCCAGTAGTATAGGGCATTCGGGGCCCCAGCATTTT. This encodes CASSIGHSGPQHF. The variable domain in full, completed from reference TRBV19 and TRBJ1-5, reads DGGITQSPKYLFRKEGQNVTLSCEQNLNHDAMYWYRQDPGQGLRLIYYSQIVNDFQKGDIAEGYSVSREKKESFPLTVTSAQKNPTAFYLCASSIGHSGPQHFGDGTRLSIL.

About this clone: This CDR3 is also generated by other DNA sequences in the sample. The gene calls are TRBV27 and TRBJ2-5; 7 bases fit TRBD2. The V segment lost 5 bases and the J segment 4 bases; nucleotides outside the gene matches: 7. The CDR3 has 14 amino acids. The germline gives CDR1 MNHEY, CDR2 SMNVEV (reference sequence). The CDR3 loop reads CASSPWTRGETQYF. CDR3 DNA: TGTGCCAGCAGTCCATGGACTAGAGGAGAGACCCAGTACTTC.

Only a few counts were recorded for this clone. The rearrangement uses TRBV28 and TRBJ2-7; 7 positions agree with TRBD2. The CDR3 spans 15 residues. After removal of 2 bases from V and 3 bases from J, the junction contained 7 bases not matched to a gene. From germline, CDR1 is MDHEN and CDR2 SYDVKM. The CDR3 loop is CASSLLAEWGYEQYF. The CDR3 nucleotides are TGTGCCAGCAGTTTACTAGCGGAGTGGGGCTACGAGCAGTACTTC.

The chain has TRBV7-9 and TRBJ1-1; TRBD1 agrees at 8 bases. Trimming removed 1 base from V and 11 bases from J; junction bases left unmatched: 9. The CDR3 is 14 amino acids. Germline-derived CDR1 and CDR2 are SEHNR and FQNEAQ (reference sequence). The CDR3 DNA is TGTGCCAGCAGCTTAGACCTCCACAGGGGGAAGGCTTTCTTT. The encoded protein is CASSLDLHRGKAFF.